This T cell receptor beta chain was found in a study of blood T cell repertoires in COVID-19. About the study: From T cells, B-cell-depleted T cells, or PBMCs came the material, which was cDNA or gDNA.

Looked up from germline, CDR1 is ENHRY and CDR2 is SYGVKD. V was shortened by 5 bases and J by 1 base, with 17 bases between the two germline ends. CDR3 size: 17 residues. Source study methods: Nucleated cell number was recorded as an estimate derived from reference gene primer amplification. Sequencing was performed with immunoSEQ multiplex PCR; in TCRdb, only in-frame clones are kept and a portion is missing. D and trimming were read from the DNA, whereas the V and J calls and clone size are those reported in that table. This table holds tens of thousands of clones, just under 80% found once. The sample was peripheral blood. The TCR comes from an elderly man with acute or convalescent COVID-19. This chain joins TRBV10-3 and TRBJ2-2; TRBD2 might be the D (6 bases). CDR3 sequence reads: CAISQRAQSRNTGELFF. The CDR3 nucleotides read TGTGCCATCAGTCAGCGGGCCCAAAGCCGGAACACCGGGGAGCTGTTTTTT.